The table lists the clone carrying this T cell receptor beta chain with a few counts. The antigen is unknown. This sample was taken from a study of T cells after yellow fever vaccination. General study points: The study re-detected most primary-vaccination clones after the booster (under 97% CD4, roughly 90% CD8). Among all clonotypes, a small share was observed in both CD4 and CD8 compartments. Abundant bulk-derived clonotypes could contaminate FACS-sorted repertoires.

V lost 6 bases and J lost 0, with 9 bases in between. The CDR3 length is 14 residues. TCRdb called the 5' RACE reads again in MiXCR, with one record for every CDR3 protein. Of around 310,000 distinct CDR3 sequences in the sample, approximately 9% were seen once. The chain is built from TRBV12-3 or TRBV12-4 and TRBJ1-5; D is unresolved. The sequences come from PBMCs, collected on the day of the first yellow fever vaccination. The TCR originated in a man between 18 and 29 years old who received the YFV17D yellow fever vaccine. In DNA, the CDR3 is TGTGCCAGCAGCCAGGATGGTAGCAATCAGCCCCAGCATTTT. This translates into CASSQDGSNQPQHF.